The 5 T cell receptor beta chains below were found in one sample sequenced in a study of blood T cell repertoires in COVID-19. The table came from immunoSEQ multiplex PCR; TCRdb's copy has only in-frame clones and leaves some out. This sample yields around 160,000 clones, of which 90% to 95% are seen a single time; roughly 2% belongs to the top ten. The sequenced material came from peripheral blood. The receptors here all came from an older woman with COVID-19, enrolled during active disease.

The rearrangement links TRBV7-2 to TRBJ2-1; D call uncertain. Germline assignment: CDR1 SGHTA and CDR2 FQGNSA. The CDR3 spans 12 residues. Trimming took 0 bases from V and 8 from J, leaving 5 bases between them. Written as DNA, the CDR3 is TGTGCCAGCAGCTTAGCGAGGTATGAGCAGTTCTTC. Translation: CASSLARYEQFF.

This clone occurred once. This chain links TRBV3-1 (or the pseudogene TRBV3-2) with TRBJ1-2; TRBD1 matches at 10 bases. The trim removed 1 base at V and 6 bases at J, leaving 2 bases unmatched. Germline CDR1 reads LGHDT; CDR2 reads YNNKEL (reference sequence). The CDR3 runs to 14 residues. Here the CDR3 reads CASSQVGQGNGYTF. CDR3 sequence (DNA): TGTGCCAGCAGCCAAGTGGGACAGGGGAATGGCTACACCTTC.

The chain couples TRBV25-1 to TRBJ1-4; D remains ambiguous. Between the trimmed V and J ends, which lost 7 bases and 8 bases, there was a span of 17 bases. CDR3 length: 14 amino acids. The germline CDR1 and CDR2 sequences are MGHDK and SYGVNS. DNA for the CDR3: TGTGCCAGCACGGCAGGCGATCGAACCGAAAAACTGTTTTTT. Its protein product is CASTAGDRTEKLFF.

The CDR3 DNA sequence: TGTGCCAGCAGTTTGACAGCGGGATTCCACAATGAGCAGTTCTTC. Translating gives CASSLTAGFHNEQFF. The chain has TRBV6-2 or TRBV6-3 and TRBJ2-1; 7 bases agree with TRBD2. CDR3 size: 15 residues. J gave up 5 bases and V 4 bases, and 8 bases lay outside the gene matches. CDR1 and CDR2 (germline): MNHEY, SVGEGT.

This sequence joins TRBV3-1 (or the pseudogene TRBV3-2) and TRBJ1-6; 8 bases agree with TRBD1. The V and J ends lost 3 bases and 5 bases, in that order; junction bases with no gene match: 6. This CDR3 is built from 16 residues. Germline V gene sequence: CDR1 LGHDT, CDR2 YNNKEL (reference sequence). CDR3 nucleotide sequence: TGTGCCAGCAGCCACGCGACAGGGGTAAATAATTCACCCCTCCACTTT. The encoded protein is CASSHATGVNNSPLHF.